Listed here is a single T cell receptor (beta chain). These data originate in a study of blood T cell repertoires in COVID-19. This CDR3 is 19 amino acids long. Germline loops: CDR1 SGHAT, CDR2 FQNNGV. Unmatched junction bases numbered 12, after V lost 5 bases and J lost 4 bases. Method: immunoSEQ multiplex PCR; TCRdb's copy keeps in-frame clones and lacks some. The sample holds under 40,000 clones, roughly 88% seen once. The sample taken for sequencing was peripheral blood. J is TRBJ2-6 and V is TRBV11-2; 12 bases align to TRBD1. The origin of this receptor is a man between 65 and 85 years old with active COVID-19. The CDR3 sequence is CASSLLSGQGAAGANVLTF. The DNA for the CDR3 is TGTGCCAGCAGCCTCCTCTCGGGACAGGGGGCTGCCGGGGCCAACGTCCTGACTTTC.